This TCR beta chain was recovered during a study of identifying expanded T cells in peripheral blood. CDR1 SGDLS and CDR2 YYNGEE come from the germline V gene. The CDR3 spans 13 residues. Trimming cost V 4 bases and J 7 bases, with 15 bases left between them. Notes on the study in general: Over two and four weeks, about 16.4 and 19 clones changed, versus around 1.2 between replicates. Approximately two-week clone count variance significantly increased as total template count grew.

Produced via immunoSEQ multiplex PCR; TCRdb's table is partial and in-frame only. The sample comprises some 99,000 clones, roughly 90% of which are singletons, and 7.5% to 10% rests with the top ten. Healthy donors had no documented immune events, such as infections, while sampled. Details on this clone: Its antigen is as yet unknown.

The material sequenced was blood. The chain joins TRBV9 to TRBJ2-7; D is unresolved. The sequence derives from a person aged 18 to 69 in good health. CDR3: CASSPRTHWEQYF. CDR3 nucleotide sequence: TGTGCCAGCAGCCCACGGACCCACTGGGAGCAGTACTTC.